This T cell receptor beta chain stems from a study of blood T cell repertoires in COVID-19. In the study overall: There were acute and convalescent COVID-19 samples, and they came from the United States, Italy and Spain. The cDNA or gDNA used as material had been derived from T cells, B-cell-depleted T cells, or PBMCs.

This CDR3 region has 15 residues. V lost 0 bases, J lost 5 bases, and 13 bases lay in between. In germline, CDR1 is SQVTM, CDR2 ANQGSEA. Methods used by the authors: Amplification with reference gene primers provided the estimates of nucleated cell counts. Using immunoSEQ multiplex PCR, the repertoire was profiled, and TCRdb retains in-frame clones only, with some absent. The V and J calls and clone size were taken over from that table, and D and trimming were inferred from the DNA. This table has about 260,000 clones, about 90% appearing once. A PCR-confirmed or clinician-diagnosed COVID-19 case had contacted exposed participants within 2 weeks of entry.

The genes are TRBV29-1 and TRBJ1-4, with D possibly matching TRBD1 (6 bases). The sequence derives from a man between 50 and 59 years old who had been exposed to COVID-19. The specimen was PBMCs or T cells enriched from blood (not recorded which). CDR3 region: CSVEDLGRGNEKLFF. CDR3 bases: TGCAGCGTTGAAGATTTGGGCAGGGGAAATGAAAAACTGTTTTTT.